This T cell receptor beta chain was obtained from a study of regulatory dendritic cells for organ transplantation. Sorted T cells were CFSE-labeled and cultured four to five days with allogeneic regulatory or mature dendritic cells at 1:10. The CDR3 covers 14 residues. Germline assignment: CDR1 SGHDT and CDR2 YYEEEE. The J segment lost 3 bases and the V segment lost 2 bases, leaving 4 bases of the junction unmatched. Study findings and constraints: Naive T cells showed high diversity, memory cells less, memory CD8+ least.

Sequencing used immunoSEQ multiplex PCR; TCRdb keeps in-frame clones, though not all of them. In the table there are more than 15,000 clones, under 80% of which are singletons. Notes on this clone: Antigen specificity is unknown.

The origin of this receptor is a human donor in good health. The sequenced sample was memory CD4+ T cells from blood cultured with regulatory dendritic cells. Subset reported: CD45RO+ memory T cells. The chain carries TRBV5-6 and TRBJ2-5; 7 bases map to TRBD1. CDR3 sequence reads: CASSLGGFEETQYF. Written as DNA, the CDR3 is TGTGCCAGCAGCTTAGGGGGCTTTGAAGAGACCCAGTACTTC.